This T cell receptor (beta chain) derives from a study of T-cell reconstitution after alpha-beta-depleted transplantation in children. Researchers prepared the TCRbeta library using unique molecular identifiers, the study reports. TCRdb independently ran MiXCR on the PCR reads; one entry per CDR3 protein. Of roughly 180,000 distinct CDR3 sequences in the sample, 14% to 15% were seen once. The CDR3 is 14 residues long. The V end was cut by 6 bases, the J end by 4 bases, with 15 bases between. The origin of this receptor is a human donor who donated a stem cell graft to a child with acute lymphoblastic leukemia. Here the sequenced sample was PBMCs from the stem cell graft donor, taken from the stem cell graft. The chain employs TRBV12-3 or TRBV12-4 and TRBJ1-2, with D possibly matching TRBD1 (6 bases). The CDR3 reads CASRNWGAFYGYTF. DNA for the CDR3: TGTGCCAGCAGAAATTGGGGGGCCTTCTATGGCTACACCTTC.